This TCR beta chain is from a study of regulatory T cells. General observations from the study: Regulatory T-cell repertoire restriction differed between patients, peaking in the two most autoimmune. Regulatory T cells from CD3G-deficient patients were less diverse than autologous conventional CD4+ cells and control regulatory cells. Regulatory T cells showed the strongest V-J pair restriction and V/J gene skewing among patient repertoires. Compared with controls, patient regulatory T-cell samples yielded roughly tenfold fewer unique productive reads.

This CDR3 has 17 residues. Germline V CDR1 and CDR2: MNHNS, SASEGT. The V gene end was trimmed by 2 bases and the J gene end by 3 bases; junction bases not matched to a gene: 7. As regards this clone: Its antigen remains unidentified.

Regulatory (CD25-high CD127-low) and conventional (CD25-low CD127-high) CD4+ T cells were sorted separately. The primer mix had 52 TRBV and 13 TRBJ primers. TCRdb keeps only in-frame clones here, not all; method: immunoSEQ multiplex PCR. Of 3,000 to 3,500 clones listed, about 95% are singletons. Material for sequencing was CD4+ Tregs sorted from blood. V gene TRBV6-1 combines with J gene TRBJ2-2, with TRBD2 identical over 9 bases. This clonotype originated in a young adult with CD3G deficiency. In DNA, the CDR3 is TGTGCCAGCAGTGAACGGAGCGGGAGGACCTACACCGGGGAGCTGTTTTTT. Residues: CASSERSGRTYTGELFF.